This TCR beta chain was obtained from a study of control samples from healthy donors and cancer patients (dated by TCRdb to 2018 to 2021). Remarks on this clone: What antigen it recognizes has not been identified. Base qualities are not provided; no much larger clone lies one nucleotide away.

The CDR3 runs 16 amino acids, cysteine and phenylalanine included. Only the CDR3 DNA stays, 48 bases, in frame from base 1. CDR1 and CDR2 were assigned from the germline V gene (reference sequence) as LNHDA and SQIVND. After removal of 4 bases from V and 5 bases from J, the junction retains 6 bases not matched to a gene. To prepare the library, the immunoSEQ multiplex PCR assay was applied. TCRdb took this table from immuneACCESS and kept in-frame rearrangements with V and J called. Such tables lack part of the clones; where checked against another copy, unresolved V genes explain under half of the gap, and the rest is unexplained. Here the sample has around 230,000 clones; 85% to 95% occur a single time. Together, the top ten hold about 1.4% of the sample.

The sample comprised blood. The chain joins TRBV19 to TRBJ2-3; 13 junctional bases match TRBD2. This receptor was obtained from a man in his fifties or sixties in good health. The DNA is TGTGCCAGTAGTACCCGACTAGCGGGGGGTCTAGATACGCAGTATTTT. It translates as CASSTRLAGGLDTQYF.